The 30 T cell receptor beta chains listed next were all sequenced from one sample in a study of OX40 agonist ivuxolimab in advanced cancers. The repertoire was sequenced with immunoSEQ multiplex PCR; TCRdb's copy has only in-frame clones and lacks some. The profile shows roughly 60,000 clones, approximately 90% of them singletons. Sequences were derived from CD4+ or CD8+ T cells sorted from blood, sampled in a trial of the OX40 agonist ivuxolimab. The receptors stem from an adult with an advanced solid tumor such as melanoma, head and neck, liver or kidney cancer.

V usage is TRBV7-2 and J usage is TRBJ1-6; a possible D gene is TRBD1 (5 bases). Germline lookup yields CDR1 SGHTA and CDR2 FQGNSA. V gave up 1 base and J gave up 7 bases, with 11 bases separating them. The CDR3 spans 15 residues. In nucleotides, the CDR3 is TGTGCCAGCAGCTTAGACTTGGGGGTAAATTCACCCCTCCACTTT. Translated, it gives CASSLDLGVNSPLHF.

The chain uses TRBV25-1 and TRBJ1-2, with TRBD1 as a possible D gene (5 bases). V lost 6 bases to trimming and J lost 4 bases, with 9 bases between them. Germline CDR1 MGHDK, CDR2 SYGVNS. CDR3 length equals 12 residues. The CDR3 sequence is CASSSDSYGYTF. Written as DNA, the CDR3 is TGTGCCAGCAGCTCAGACAGCTATGGCTACACCTTC.

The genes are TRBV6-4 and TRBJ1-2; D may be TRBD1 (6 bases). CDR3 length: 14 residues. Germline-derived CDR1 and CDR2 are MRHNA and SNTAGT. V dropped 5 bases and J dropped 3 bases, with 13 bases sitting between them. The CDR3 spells CASSSTGRYYGYTF. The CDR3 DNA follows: TGTGCCAGCAGTTCGACAGGCCGGTACTATGGCTACACCTTC.

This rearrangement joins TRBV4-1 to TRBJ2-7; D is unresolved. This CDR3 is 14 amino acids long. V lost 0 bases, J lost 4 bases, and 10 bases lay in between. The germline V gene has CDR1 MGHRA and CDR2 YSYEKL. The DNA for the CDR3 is TGCGCCAGCAGCCAAGATTTGATGACGTACGAGCAGTACTTC. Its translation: CASSQDLMTYEQYF.

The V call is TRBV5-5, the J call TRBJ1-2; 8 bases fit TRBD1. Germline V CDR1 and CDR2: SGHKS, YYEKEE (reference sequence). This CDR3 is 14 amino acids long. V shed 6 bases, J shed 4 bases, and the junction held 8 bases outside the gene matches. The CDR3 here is CASTLRQGIYGYTF. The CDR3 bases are TGTGCCAGCACCCTGAGACAGGGGATCTATGGCTACACCTTC.

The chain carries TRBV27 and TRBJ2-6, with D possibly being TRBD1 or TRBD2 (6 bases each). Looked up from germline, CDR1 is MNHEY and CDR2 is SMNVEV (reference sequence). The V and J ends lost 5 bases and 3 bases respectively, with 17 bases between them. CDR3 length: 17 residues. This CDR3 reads CASSPRGQALGANVLTF. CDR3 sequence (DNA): TGTGCCAGCAGTCCTCGGGGGCAGGCACTTGGGGCCAACGTCCTGACTTTC.

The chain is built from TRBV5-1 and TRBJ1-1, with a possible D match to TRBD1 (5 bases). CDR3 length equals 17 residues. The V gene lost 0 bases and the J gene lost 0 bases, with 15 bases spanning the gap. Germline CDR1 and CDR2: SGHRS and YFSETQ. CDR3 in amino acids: CASSLVRDGQMNTEAFF. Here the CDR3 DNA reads TGCGCCAGCAGCTTGGTTAGGGACGGACAAATGAACACTGAAGCTTTCTTT. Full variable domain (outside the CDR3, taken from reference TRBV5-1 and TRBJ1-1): KAGVTQTPRYLIKTRGQQVTLSCSPISGHRSVSWYQQTPGQGLQFLFEYFSETQRNKGNFPGRFSGRQFSNSRSEMNVSTLELGDSALYLCASSLVRDGQMNTEAFFGQGTRLTVV.

The CDR3 sequence is CATSRVLWQQETQYF. The DNA for the CDR3 is TGTGCCACCAGCAGAGTGTTATGGCAGCAAGAGACCCAGTACTTC. J is TRBJ2-5 and V is TRBV15; D is unclear. Germline CDR1 and CDR2: LNHNV and YYDKDF (reference sequence). This CDR3 has 15 amino acids. Trimming removed 1 base from V and 2 bases from J, with 11 bases in between.

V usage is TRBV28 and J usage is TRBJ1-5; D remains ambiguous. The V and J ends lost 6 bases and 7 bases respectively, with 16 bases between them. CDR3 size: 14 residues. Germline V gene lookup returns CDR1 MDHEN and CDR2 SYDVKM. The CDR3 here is CASSPRQTRQPQHF. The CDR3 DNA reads TGTGCCAGCAGCCCCCGCCAAACGAGGCAGCCCCAGCATTTT. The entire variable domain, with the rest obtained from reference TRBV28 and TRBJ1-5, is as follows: DVKVTQSSRYLVKRTGEKVFLECVQDMDHENMFWYRQDPGLGLRLIYFSYDVKMKEKGDIPEGYSVSREKKERFSLILESASTNQTSMYLCASSPRQTRQPQHFGDGTRLSIL.

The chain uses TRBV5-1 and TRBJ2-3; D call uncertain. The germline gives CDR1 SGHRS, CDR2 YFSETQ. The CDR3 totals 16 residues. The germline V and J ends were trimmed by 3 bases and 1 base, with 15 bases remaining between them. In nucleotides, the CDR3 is TGCGCCAGCAGCTCCCAAGGGTCGATCCGCACAGATACGCAGTATTTT. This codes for CASSSQGSIRTDTQYF. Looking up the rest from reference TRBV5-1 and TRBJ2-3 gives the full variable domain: KAGVTQTPRYLIKTRGQQVTLSCSPISGHRSVSWYQQTPGQGLQFLFEYFSETQRNKGNFPGRFSGRQFSNSRSEMNVSTLELGDSALYLCASSSQGSIRTDTQYFGPGTRLTVL.

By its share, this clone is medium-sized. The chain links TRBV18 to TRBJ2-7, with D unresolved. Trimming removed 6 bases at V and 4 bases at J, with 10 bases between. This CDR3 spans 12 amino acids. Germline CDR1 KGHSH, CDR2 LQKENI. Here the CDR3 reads CASSIEGYEQYF. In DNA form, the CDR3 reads TGTGCCAGCTCGATAGAAGGGTACGAGCAGTACTTC.

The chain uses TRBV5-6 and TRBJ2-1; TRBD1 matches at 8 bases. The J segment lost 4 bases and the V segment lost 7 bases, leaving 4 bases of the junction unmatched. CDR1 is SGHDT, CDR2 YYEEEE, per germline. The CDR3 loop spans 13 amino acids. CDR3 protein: CASGRTGYNEQFF. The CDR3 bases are TGTGCCAGCGGACGGACAGGGTACAATGAGCAGTTCTTC.

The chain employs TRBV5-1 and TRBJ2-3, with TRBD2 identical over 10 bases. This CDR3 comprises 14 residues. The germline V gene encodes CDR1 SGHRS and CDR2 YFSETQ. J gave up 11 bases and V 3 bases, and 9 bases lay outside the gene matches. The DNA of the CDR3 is TGCGCCAGCAGCTCCCTAGCGGGGGCGGGAGGGCAGTATTTT. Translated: CASSSLAGAGGQYF.

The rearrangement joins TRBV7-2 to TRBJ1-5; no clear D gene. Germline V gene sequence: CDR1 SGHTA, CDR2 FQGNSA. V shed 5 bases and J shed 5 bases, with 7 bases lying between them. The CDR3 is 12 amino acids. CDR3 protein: CASSTRYQPQHF. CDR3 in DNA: TGTGCCAGCAGCACTCGATATCAGCCCCAGCATTTT.

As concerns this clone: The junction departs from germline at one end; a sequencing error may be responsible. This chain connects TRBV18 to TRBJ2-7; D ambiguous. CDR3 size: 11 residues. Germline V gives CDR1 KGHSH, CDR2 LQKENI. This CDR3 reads CASSPGYKQYF. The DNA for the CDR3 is TGTGCCAGCTCACCGGGCTACAAGCAGTACTTC.

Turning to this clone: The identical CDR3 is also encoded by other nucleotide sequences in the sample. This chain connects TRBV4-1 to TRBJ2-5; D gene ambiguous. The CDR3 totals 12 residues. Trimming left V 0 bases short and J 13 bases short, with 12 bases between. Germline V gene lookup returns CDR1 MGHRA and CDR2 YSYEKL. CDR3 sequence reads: CASSQDWKLLYF. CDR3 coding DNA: TGCGCCAGCAGCCAAGACTGGAAATTGTTGTACTTC.

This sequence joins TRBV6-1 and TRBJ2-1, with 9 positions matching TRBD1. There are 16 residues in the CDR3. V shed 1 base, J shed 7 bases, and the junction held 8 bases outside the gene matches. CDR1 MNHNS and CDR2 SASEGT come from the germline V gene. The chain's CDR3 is CASSEVGTGLRNEQFF. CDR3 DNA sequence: TGTGCCAGCAGTGAAGTCGGGACAGGGCTACGGAATGAGCAGTTCTTC.

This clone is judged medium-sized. CDR3 amino acids: CASRLGTAFF. The CDR3 DNA sequence: TGTGCAAGTCGCTTAGGCACCGCTTTCTTT. V usage is TRBV12-2 and J usage is TRBJ1-1. TRBV12-2 is tagged as a pseudogene. The CDR3 is 10 residues long.

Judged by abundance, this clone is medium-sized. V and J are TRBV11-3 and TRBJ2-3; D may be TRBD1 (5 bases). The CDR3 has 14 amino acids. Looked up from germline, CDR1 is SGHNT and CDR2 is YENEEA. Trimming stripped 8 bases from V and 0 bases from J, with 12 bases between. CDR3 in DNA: TGTGCCAGCCAACTGACAGCCAGCACAGATACGCAGTATTTT. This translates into CASQLTASTDTQYF.

The CDR3 loop is CASSVTDQPQHF. DNA for the CDR3: TGTGCCAGCAGCGTTACCGATCAGCCCCAGCATTTT. The rearrangement links TRBV5-6 to TRBJ1-5, with D unclear. V was cut by 4 bases and J by 5 bases, with 7 bases left in between. Germline CDR1 SGHDT, CDR2 YYEEEE. This CDR3 contains 12 residues. Full variable domain (outside the CDR3, taken from reference TRBV5-6 and TRBJ1-5): DAGVTQSPTHLIKTRGQQVTLRCSPKSGHDTVSWYQQALGQGPQFIFQYYEEEERQRGNFPDRFSGHQFPNYSSELNVNALLLGDSALYLCASSVTDQPQHFGDGTRLSIL.

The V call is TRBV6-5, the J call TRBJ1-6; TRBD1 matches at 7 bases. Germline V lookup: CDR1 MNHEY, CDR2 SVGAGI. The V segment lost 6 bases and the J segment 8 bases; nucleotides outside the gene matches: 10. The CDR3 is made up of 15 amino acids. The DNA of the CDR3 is TGTGCCAGCAGACCCCGACAGGGCGCCGATTCACCCCTCCACTTT. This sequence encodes CASRPRQGADSPLHF.

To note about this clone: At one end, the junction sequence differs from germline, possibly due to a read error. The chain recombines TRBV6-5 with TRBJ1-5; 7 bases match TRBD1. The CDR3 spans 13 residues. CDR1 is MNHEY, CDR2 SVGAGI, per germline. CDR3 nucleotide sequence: TGTGCCAGCAGCCTAACAGGGGATCAGCTCCAGCATTTT. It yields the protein CASSLTGDQLQHF.

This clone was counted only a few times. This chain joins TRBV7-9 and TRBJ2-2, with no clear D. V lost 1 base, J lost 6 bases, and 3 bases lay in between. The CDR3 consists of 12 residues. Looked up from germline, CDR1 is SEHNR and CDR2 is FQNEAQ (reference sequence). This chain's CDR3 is CASSLGSGELFF. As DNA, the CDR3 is TGTGCCAGCAGCTTAGGATCCGGGGAGCTGTTTTTT.

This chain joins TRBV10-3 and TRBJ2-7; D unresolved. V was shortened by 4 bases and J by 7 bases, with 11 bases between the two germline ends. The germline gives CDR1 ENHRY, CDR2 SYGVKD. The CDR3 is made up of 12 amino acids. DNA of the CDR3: TGTGCCATCAGTGCAGAGACGGATGAGCAGTACTTC. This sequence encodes CAISAETDEQYF.

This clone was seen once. The CDR3 region has the DNA TGTGCCAGCAGTTACTCGGGGCTTAACACTGAAGCTTTCTTT. It is translated as CASSYSGLNTEAFF. The rearrangement links TRBV6-5 to TRBJ1-1, with D maybe TRBD1 (5 bases). Germline CDR1 MNHEY, CDR2 SVGAGI. The CDR3 consists of 14 residues. Trimming shortened V by 0 bases and J by 2 bases, and 7 bases separated the two germline ends.

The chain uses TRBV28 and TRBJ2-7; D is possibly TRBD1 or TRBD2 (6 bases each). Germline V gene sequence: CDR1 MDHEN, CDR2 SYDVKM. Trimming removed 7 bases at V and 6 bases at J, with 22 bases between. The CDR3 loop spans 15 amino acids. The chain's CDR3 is CASTPSEGVLSEQYF. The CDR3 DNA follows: TGTGCCAGCACTCCGTCGGAGGGGGTATTGAGCGAGCAGTACTTC.

The CDR3 sequence is CASSLGRGAYNEQFF. The CDR3 DNA sequence: TGTGCCAGCAGCCTGGGCAGGGGCGCCTACAATGAGCAGTTCTTC. The V call is TRBV27, the J call TRBJ2-1, with a weak D call TRBD1 (6 bases). V was trimmed by 6 bases and J by 2 bases, leaving 14 bases between them. Per the germline V gene, CDR1 is MNHEY and CDR2 is SMNVEV (reference sequence). The CDR3 consists of 15 residues.

The CDR3 region has the DNA TGTGCCAGCAGCTTGGTCGGTCGGCAGTACTTC. It specifies CASSLVGRQYF. The chain combines TRBV5-5 with TRBJ2-7; D remains ambiguous. The CDR3 loop spans 11 amino acids. V was shortened by 0 bases and J by 9 bases, with 7 bases between the two germline ends. CDR1 is SGHKS, CDR2 YYEKEE, per germline (reference sequence). Variable domain in full (rest from reference TRBV5-5 and TRBJ2-7): DAGVTQSPTHLIKTRGQQVTLRCSPISGHKSVSWYQQVLGQGPQFIFQYYEKEERGRGNFPDRFSARQFPNYSSELNVNALLLGDSALYLCASSLVGRQYFGPGTRLTVT.

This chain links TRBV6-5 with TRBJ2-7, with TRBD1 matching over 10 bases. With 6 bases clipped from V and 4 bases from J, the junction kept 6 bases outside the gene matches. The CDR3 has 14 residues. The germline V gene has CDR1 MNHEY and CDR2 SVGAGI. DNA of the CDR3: TGTGCCAGCAGGCCGGGACAGGGGATATACGAGCAGTACTTC. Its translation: CASRPGQGIYEQYF.

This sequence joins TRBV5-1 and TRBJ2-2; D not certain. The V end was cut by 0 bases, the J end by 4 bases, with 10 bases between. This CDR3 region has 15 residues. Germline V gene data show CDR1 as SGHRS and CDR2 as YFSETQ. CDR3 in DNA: TGCGCCAGCAGCTTGGAAGGGTATACCACCGGGGAGCTGTTTTTT. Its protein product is CASSLEGYTTGELFF.